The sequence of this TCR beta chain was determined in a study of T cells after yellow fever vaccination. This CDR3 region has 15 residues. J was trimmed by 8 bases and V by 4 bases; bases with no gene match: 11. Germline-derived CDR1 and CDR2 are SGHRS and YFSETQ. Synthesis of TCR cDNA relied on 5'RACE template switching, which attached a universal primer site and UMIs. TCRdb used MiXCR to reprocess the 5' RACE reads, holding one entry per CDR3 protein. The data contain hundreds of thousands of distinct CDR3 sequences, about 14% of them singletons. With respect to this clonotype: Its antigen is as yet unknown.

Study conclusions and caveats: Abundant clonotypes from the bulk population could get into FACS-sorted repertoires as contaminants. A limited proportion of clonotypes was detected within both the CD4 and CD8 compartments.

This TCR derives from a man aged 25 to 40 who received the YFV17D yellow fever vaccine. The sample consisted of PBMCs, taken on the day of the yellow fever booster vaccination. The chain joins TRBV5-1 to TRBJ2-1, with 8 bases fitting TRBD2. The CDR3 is CASSPGLEPGDEQFF. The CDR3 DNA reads TGCGCCAGCAGCCCGGGACTAGAGCCGGGCGATGAGCAGTTCTTC.